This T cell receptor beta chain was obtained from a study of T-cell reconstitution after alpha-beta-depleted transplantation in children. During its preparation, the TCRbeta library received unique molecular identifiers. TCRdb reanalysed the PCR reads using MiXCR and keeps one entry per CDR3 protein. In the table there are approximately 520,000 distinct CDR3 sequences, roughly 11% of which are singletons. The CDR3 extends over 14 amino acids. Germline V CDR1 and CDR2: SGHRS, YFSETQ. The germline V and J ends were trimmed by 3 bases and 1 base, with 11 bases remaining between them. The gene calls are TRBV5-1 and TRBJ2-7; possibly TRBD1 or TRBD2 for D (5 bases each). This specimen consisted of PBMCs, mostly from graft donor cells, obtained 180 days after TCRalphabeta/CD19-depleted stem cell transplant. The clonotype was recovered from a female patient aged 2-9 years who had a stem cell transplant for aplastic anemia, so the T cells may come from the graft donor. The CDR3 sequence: CASSSGRTSYEQYF. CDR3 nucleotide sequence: TGCGCCAGCAGCTCGGGGCGGACTTCCTACGAGCAGTACTTC. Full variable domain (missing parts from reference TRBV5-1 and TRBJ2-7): KAGVTQTPRYLIKTRGQQVTLSCSPISGHRSVSWYQQTPGQGLQFLFEYFSETQRNKGNFPGRFSGRQFSNSRSEMNVSTLELGDSALYLCASSSGRTSYEQYFGPGTRLTVT.